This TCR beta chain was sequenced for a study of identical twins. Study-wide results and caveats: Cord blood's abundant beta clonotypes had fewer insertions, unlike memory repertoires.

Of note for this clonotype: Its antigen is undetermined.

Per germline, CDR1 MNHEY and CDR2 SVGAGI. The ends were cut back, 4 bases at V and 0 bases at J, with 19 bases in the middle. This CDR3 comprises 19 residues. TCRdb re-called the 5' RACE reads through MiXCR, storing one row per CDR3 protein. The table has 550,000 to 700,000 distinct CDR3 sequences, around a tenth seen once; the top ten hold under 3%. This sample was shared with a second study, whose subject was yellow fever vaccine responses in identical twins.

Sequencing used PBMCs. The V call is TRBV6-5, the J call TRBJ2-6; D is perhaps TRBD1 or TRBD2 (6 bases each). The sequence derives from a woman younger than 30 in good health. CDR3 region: CASSLQQGLWGSGANVLTF. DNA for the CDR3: TGTGCCAGCAGTTTACAACAGGGACTCTGGGGCTCTGGGGCCAACGTCCTGACTTTC.